This T cell receptor (beta chain) was captured in a study of blood T cell repertoires in COVID-19. The overall study: The origin of the acute and convalescent COVID-19 samples was the United States, Italy and Spain. T cells, B-cell-depleted T cells, or PBMCs provided the cDNA or gDNA that served as material.

V shed 6 bases, J shed 8 bases, and the junction held 5 bases outside the gene matches. Germline CDR1 and CDR2: MRHNA and SNTAGT. The CDR3 totals 13 residues. As processed by the authors: Amplification of reference gene primers provided the estimated nucleated cell counts. TCRdb keeps only in-frame clones here, not all; method: immunoSEQ multiplex PCR. For V, J and clone size, that table is used; D and trimming come from the DNA. This table has 240,000 or so clones, about four fifths appearing once. This clonotype was obtained from a young woman with acute or convalescent COVID-19. This sequence joins TRBV6-4 and TRBJ2-1, with TRBD1 matching 9 bases. The sequenced sample was peripheral blood. The CDR3 DNA sequence: TGTGCCAGCAGGGGACAGGGTGCTCATGAGCAGTTCTTC. Translation: CASRGQGAHEQFF.